The 16 T cell receptor beta chains in this list originate from one sample, sequenced in a study of regulatory T cells in long-lasting Graves disease. iRepertoire HTBI primers and Arm-PCR of CDR3 regions built TCR beta libraries. Each CDR3 protein gets one entry after TCRdb re-called the multiplex PCR reads with MiXCR. Among roughly 610,000 distinct CDR3 sequences, more than 15% were seen once, and the ten largest hold around 12%. Sample time point: newly diagnosed GD, antithyroid drugs for less than 3 months. RNA extracted from PBMCs served as the sequencing template. Another study also made use of these data, one on T cells in Graves' hyperthyroidism and ophthalmopathy.

The material was peripheral blood mononuclear cells (PBMCs), obtained at new diagnosis, from a patient treated with antithyroid drugs. These receptors all stem from a man younger than 35 with Graves disease.

This clonotype was seen a few times. The DNA of the CDR3 is TGTGCCTGGAACGAATTTTCGAGGAGCTACGAGCAGTACTTC. Protein: CAWNEFSRSYEQYF. The chain uses TRBV30 and TRBJ2-7, with D uncertain. The length of the CDR3 is 14 residues. Germline CDR1 GTSNPN, CDR2 SVGIG (reference sequence). V shed 4 bases and J shed 3 bases, with 16 bases lying between them.

This clonotype came up many times. This sequence joins TRBV11-2 and TRBJ2-7, with a tentative D call TRBD1 (6 bases). The length of the CDR3 is 16 residues. Germline-derived CDR1 and CDR2 are SGHAT and FQNNGV. Trimming shortened V by 1 base and J by 3 bases, and 16 bases separated the two germline ends. CDR3 bases: TGTGCCAGCAGCTTAGTTAAACGGTACAGGGTCTACGAGCAGTACTTC. It specifies CASSLVKRYRVYEQYF.

This clonotype was observed at least ten times. The genes are TRBV5-1 and TRBJ1-2; D is perhaps TRBD1 (5 bases). The germline V gene has CDR1 SGHRS and CDR2 YFSETQ. The CDR3 extends over 13 amino acids. Trimming pared 3 bases from V and 8 bases from J, leaving 14 bases between. CDR3 amino acids: CASSSEGRTGYTF. CDR3 bases: TGCGCCAGCAGCTCCGAGGGGCGGACGGGCTACACCTTC.

This clonotype occurred a few times. The chain joins TRBV11-2 to TRBJ2-6, with D unclear. The V end was cut by 2 bases, the J end by 4 bases, with 12 bases between. Germline V gene data show CDR1 as SGHAT and CDR2 as FQNNGV. The CDR3 is 16 amino acids. The CDR3 protein is CASSLLFGSGANVLTF. CDR3 sequence (DNA): TGTGCCAGCAGCTTACTATTCGGGTCCGGGGCCAACGTCCTGACTTTC.

This clonotype was picked up many times. The genes are TRBV14 and TRBJ2-7; D gene uncertain. CDR1 is SGHDN and CDR2 is FVKESK in the germline V gene. The CDR3 is 15 residues long. Trimming took off 4 bases at V and 3 bases at J, with 16 bases between the two ends. CDR3 sequence (DNA): TGTGCCAGCAGCCTCGGACCAGATACGCTCTACGAGCAGTACTTC. This gives the protein CASSLGPDTLYEQYF.

V gene TRBV20-1 combines with J gene TRBJ2-1; the match to TRBD2 covers 7 bases. The germline CDR1 and CDR2 sequences are DFQATT and SNEGSKA (reference sequence). The CDR3 runs to 14 residues. The V gene end was trimmed by 3 bases and the J gene end by 13 bases; junction bases not matched to a gene: 15. The chain's CDR3 is CSAREAGRSPIQFF. The CDR3 DNA reads TGCAGTGCTAGGGAAGCGGGACGGTCGCCCATTCAGTTCTTC.

Points on this clonotype: A read error is possible here, since a much larger clone lies one base away. The rearrangement links TRBV18 to TRBJ2-3; 8 bases are a match to TRBD1. The CDR3 length is 16 residues. Germline V gives CDR1 KGHSH, CDR2 LQKENI. The CDR3 DNA sequence: TGTGCCAGCGCACCAACCGGGACAGGACTCACAGATACGCAGTATTTT. Its protein is CASAPTGTGLTDTQYF.

Of note for this clonotype: Since a much larger clone is just one base distant, this may be a read error. The V and J genes are TRBV7-2 and TRBJ2-2; TRBD2 is a possible D gene (6 bases). The germline V gene has CDR1 SGHTA and CDR2 FQGNSA. V was trimmed by 3 bases and J by 8 bases, leaving 10 bases between them. CDR3 length: 13 residues. CDR3 protein: CASSLTRTGELFF. CDR3 sequence (DNA): TGTGCCAGCAGCTTGACTAGGACAGGGGAGCTGTTTTTT.

This clonotype came up many times. The chain employs TRBV11-2 and TRBJ2-1, with 9 nucleotides matching TRBD1. V dropped 5 bases and J dropped 4; count of bases not matched to a gene: 3. This CDR3 spans 14 amino acids. The V gene's germline CDR1 is SGHAT and CDR2 FQNNGV. The CDR3 DNA sequence: TGTGCCAGCAGCCTAGGACAGGGGTACAATGAGCAGTTCTTC. It specifies CASSLGQGYNEQFF.

V gene TRBV29-1 combines with J gene TRBJ2-3, with 10 bases identical to TRBD1. The CDR3 has 14 residues. The germline V gene encodes CDR1 SQVTM and CDR2 ANQGSEA. The junction had 5 bases not matched to a gene; V was cut back by 6 bases and J by 2 bases. CDR3 sequence reads: CSVGTGAYTDTQYF. Here the CDR3 DNA reads TGCAGCGTGGGGACAGGGGCCTACACAGATACGCAGTATTTT.

This clonotype was counted ten times or more. The chain combines TRBV5-1 with TRBJ2-7, with D uncertain. Germline CDR1 reads SGHRS; CDR2 reads YFSETQ. CDR3 size: 15 residues. Trimming stripped 2 bases from V and 4 bases from J, with 16 bases between. CDR3: CASSFGRLTGYEQYF. CDR3 bases: TGCGCCAGCAGCTTCGGCCGCCTGACTGGGTACGAGCAGTACTTC.

The chain uses TRBV5-4 and TRBJ2-7, with D possibly called TRBD1 or TRBD2 (5 bases each). V lost 4 bases and J 0 bases, leaving 17 bases between the germline ends. Germline loops: CDR1 SGHNT, CDR2 YYREEE (reference sequence). The CDR3 consists of 16 residues. The CDR3 is CASSPGAGTLSYEQYF. CDR3 DNA sequence: TGTGCCAGCAGCCCGGGCGCCGGGACCCTCTCCTACGAGCAGTACTTC.

This chain connects TRBV29-1 to TRBJ1-5; D perhaps matches TRBD1 (5 bases). Germline values: CDR1 SQVTM, CDR2 ANQGSEA. V dropped 6 bases and J dropped 6 bases, with 12 bases sitting between them. The CDR3 has 12 residues. The CDR3 bases are TGCAGCGTGGGGGAACACAGTCAGCCCCAGCATTTT. Its protein is CSVGEHSQPQHF.

A few counts support this clonotype. V is TRBV9 and J is TRBJ2-7, with no clear D. This CDR3 comprises 14 residues. Germline values: CDR1 SGDLS, CDR2 YYNGEE. Trimming pared 0 bases from V and 2 bases from J, leaving 9 bases between. The CDR3: CASSVAADTYEQYF. The DNA for the CDR3 is TGTGCCAGCAGCGTAGCTGCCGATACCTACGAGCAGTACTTC.

A few counts support this clonotype. The chain recombines TRBV7-9 with TRBJ1-2, with a possible D match to TRBD1 (6 bases). V dropped 5 bases and J dropped 7 bases, with 17 bases sitting between them. CDR1 and CDR2 from the germline V gene are SEHNR and FQNEAQ (reference sequence). The CDR3 length is 14 residues. DNA of the CDR3: TGTGCCAGCAGCCCACGAACTTACAGGGCTGGCTACACCTTC. Translating gives CASSPRTYRAGYTF.

This clonotype was observed many times. This sequence joins TRBV5-6 and TRBJ2-5; D tentatively fits TRBD1 or TRBD2 (5 bases each). V lost 4 bases and J 2 bases, leaving 12 bases between the germline ends. CDR1 is SGHDT, CDR2 YYEEEE, per germline. This CDR3 spans 14 amino acids. The CDR3 sequence is CASSLPGLQETQYF. CDR3 DNA: TGTGCCAGCAGCCTACCGGGGCTACAAGAGACCCAGTACTTC.